This T cell receptor (beta chain) was profiled in a study of blood T cells in healthy people across ages. About the research overall: Roughly one uniquely barcoded beta molecule per two T cells was captured.

Study results and caveats: Estimates based on one million T cells were treated as lower bounds.

Germline CDR1 and CDR2: SQVTM and ANQGSEA. Trimming took 0 bases from V and 6 from J, leaving 8 bases between them. The CDR3 runs to 12 residues. This clonotype showed up just once. What it binds is unknown. Combining a sample-barcoded 5' primer with a J-beta primer mix, a second PCR ran for about 6 to 12 cycles. Tags on each cDNA molecule came from a template-switch adaptor with 12 random nucleotides. TCRdb fed the 5' RACE reads into MiXCR, producing one record per CDR3 protein. The table lists roughly 2 million distinct CDR3 sequences, about 50% of them singletons. Extracted total RNA amounted to at least 5.5 micrograms for each sample.

The sequence was collected from a woman in her forties in good health. The chain uses TRBV29-1 and TRBJ1-2; no clear D gene. The specimen was blood. The CDR3 bases are TGCAGCGTTGAAGAGTGGGAGGATGGCTACACCTTC. Protein product: CSVEEWEDGYTF.